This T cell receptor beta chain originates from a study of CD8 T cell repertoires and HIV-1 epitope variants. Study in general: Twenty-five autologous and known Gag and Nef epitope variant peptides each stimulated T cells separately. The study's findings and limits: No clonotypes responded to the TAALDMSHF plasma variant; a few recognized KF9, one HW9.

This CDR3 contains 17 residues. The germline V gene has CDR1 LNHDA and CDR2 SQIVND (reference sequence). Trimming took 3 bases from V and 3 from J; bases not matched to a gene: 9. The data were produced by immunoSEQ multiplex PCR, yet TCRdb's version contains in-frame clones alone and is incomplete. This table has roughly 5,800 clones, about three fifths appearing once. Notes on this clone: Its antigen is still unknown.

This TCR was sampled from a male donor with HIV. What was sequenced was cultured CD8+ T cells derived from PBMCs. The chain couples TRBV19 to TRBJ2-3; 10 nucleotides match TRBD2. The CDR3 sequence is CASSIGLAGALTDTQYF. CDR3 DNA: TGTGCCAGTAGTATTGGGCTAGCGGGGGCCCTTACAGATACGCAGTATTTT. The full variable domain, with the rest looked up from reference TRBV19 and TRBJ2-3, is DGGITQSPKYLFRKEGQNVTLSCEQNLNHDAMYWYRQDPGQGLRLIYYSQIVNDFQKGDIAEGYSVSREKKESFPLTVTSAQKNPTAFYLCASSIGLAGALTDTQYFGPGTRLTVL.